A single sample gave rise to the 26 T cell receptor beta chains below, sequenced in a study of neoadjuvant nivolumab and ipilimumab in lung cancer. The assay was immunoSEQ multiplex PCR, and TCRdb's table has in-frame clones only and misses some. The sample has 25,000 to 30,000 clones, around 76% seen once; the top ten hold about 20%. The sample here was tumor tissue, taken after neoadjuvant nivolumab, alone or with ipilimumab, at or shortly before surgery. These TCRs come from an adult with non-small cell lung cancer.

The CDR3 here is CASSLDRTWEQYF. The CDR3, as DNA: TGTGCCAGCAGCTTGGACAGGACCTGGGAGCAGTACTTC. The chain uses TRBV5-6 and TRBJ2-7; D perhaps matches TRBD1 (5 bases). The germline V gene encodes CDR1 SGHDT and CDR2 YYEEEE. Trimming shortened V by 0 bases and J by 7 bases, and 11 bases separated the two germline ends. The CDR3 consists of 13 residues. Full variable domain (outside the CDR3, taken from reference TRBV5-6 and TRBJ2-7): DAGVTQSPTHLIKTRGQQVTLRCSPKSGHDTVSWYQQALGQGPQFIFQYYEEEERQRGNFPDRFSGHQFPNYSSELNVNALLLGDSALYLCASSLDRTWEQYFGPGTRLTVT.

The chain carries TRBV2 and TRBJ2-7; D gene unclear. The CDR3 runs 14 residues. The germline V gene encodes CDR1 SNHLY and CDR2 FYNNEI. V gave up 6 bases and J gave up 2 bases, with 14 bases separating them. DNA of the CDR3: TGTGCCAGCAGACTCGGACGGGCGCCCTACGAGCAGTACTTC. Translated: CASRLGRAPYEQYF.

This sequence joins TRBV11-3 and TRBJ1-6, with D possibly matching TRBD1 (6 bases). The CDR3 runs to 17 residues. Germline CDR1 is SGHNT and CDR2 is YENEEA. The germline V and J ends were trimmed by 4 bases and 8 bases, with 21 bases remaining between them. CDR3 region: CASSYLCADSFYSPLHF. In DNA form, the CDR3 reads TGTGCCAGCAGCTACCTTTGTGCGGACAGTTTTTATTCACCCCTCCACTTT.

The chain couples TRBV27 to TRBJ2-5, with a possible D match to TRBD1 (6 bases). The CDR3 sequence is 13 residues long. V was trimmed by 4 bases and J by 1 base, leaving 7 bases between them. Germline V lookup: CDR1 MNHEY, CDR2 SMNVEV (reference sequence). This chain's CDR3 is CASSYRAQETQYF. The CDR3, as DNA: TGTGCCAGCAGTTACAGGGCCCAAGAGACCCAGTACTTC.

The CDR3 nucleotides are TGCGCCAGCAGCCCCGGGACAGGGAACACTGAAGCTTTCTTT. This encodes CASSPGTGNTEAFF. The rearrangement links TRBV5-1 to TRBJ1-1; 8 nucleotides align to TRBD1. V trimming: 4 bases; J trimming: 1 base; junction bases outside the gene matches: 3. Germline V CDR1 and CDR2: SGHRS, YFSETQ. The CDR3 is 14 amino acids.

J is TRBJ1-1 and V is TRBV2; the D is unclear. V lost 7 bases and J lost 0, with 9 bases in between. CDR3 size: 13 residues. CDR1 is SNHLY and CDR2 is FYNNEI in the germline V gene. CDR3 DNA: TGTGCCAGCAACGCGGAGATGAACACTGAAGCTTTCTTT. Its protein is CASNAEMNTEAFF.

The count of this clone is one. CDR3 DNA sequence: TGCGCCAGCAGCTCGGGGTATCTTAGCTCCTACAATGAGCAGTTCTTC. It specifies CASSSGYLSSYNEQFF. The rearrangement links TRBV5-1 to TRBJ2-1, with a possible D match to TRBD2 (5 bases). CDR1 and CDR2 from the germline V gene are SGHRS and YFSETQ. CDR3 length: 16 amino acids. Trimming left V 3 bases short and J 0 bases short, with 13 bases between.

The rearrangement joins TRBV11-2 to TRBJ1-2; tentative D call: TRBD1 (6 bases). The V gene lost 2 bases and the J gene lost 5 bases, with 12 bases spanning the gap. CDR1 SGHAT and CDR2 FQNNGV come from the germline V gene. This CDR3 is 14 amino acids long. The CDR3 sequence is CASSLFGQGYGYTF. As DNA, the CDR3 is TGTGCCAGCAGCTTATTCGGTCAGGGGTATGGCTACACCTTC.

The rearrangement uses TRBV6-6 and TRBJ1-2; D not certain. This CDR3 is built from 16 residues. CDR1 and CDR2 from the germline V gene are MNHNY and SVGAGI (reference sequence). V lost 0 bases and J 7 bases, leaving 18 bases between the germline ends. The CDR3 spells CASSYSPPPSPIGYTF. The CDR3 DNA follows: TGTGCCAGCAGTTACTCGCCCCCTCCATCACCTATTGGCTACACCTTC.

The V call is TRBV18, the J call TRBJ2-7; possibly TRBD2 for D (6 bases). Germline loops: CDR1 KGHSH, CDR2 LQKENI. V was clipped by 2 bases and J by 4 bases, with 12 bases between them. CDR3 size: 14 residues. CDR3 DNA: TGTGCCAGCTCACCATCCTTGGACTATTACGAGCAGTACTTC. Protein: CASSPSLDYYEQYF.

This clone was counted a single time. The rearrangement links TRBV4-2 to TRBJ2-2; 12 nucleotides match TRBD2. In germline, CDR1 is LGHNA, CDR2 YNFKEQ. This CDR3 spans 16 amino acids. The trim removed 5 bases at V and 1 base at J, leaving 2 bases unmatched. CDR3 bases: TGTGCCAGCAGCGTGACTAGCGGGAGGAACACCGGGGAGCTGTTTTTT. Protein product: CASSVTSGRNTGELFF.

The chain joins TRBV6-4 to TRBJ2-1; 9 bases match TRBD1. CDR1 and CDR2 (germline): MRHNA, SNTAGT. The CDR3 sequence is 14 residues long. V lost 10 bases and J lost 6; bases outside the gene matches: 10. The CDR3 reads CATRPGQGFNEQFF. The CDR3 coding sequence is TGTGCCACCAGACCGGGACAGGGATTCAATGAGCAGTTCTTC.

This chain joins TRBV5-5 and TRBJ1-2, with D unclear. In germline, CDR1 is SGHKS, CDR2 YYEKEE (reference sequence). The CDR3 consists of 18 residues. V dropped 7 bases and J dropped 0 bases, with 25 bases sitting between them. CDR3: CASRPRESPRAANYGYTF. CDR3 in DNA: TGTGCCAGCCGCCCCCGAGAGTCCCCACGGGCTGCTAACTATGGCTACACCTTC. Full variable domain (rest looked up from reference TRBV5-5 and TRBJ1-2): DAGVTQSPTHLIKTRGQQVTLRCSPISGHKSVSWYQQVLGQGPQFIFQYYEKEERGRGNFPDRFSARQFPNYSSELNVNALLLGDSALYLCASRPRESPRAANYGYTFGSGTRLTVV.

This clone was counted only a few times. The chain joins TRBV11-2 to TRBJ1-1, with 8 positions matching TRBD1. Germline assignment: CDR1 SGHAT and CDR2 FQNNGV. V shed 6 bases and J 4 bases; nucleotides not matched to a gene: 10. The CDR3 totals 15 residues. Here the CDR3 DNA reads TGTGCCAGCAGACCCCTCGGACAGGGAAGCACTGAAGCTTTCTTT. This sequence encodes CASRPLGQGSTEAFF.

The J gene is TRBJ2-5, the V gene TRBV5-4; D perhaps matches TRBD2 (5 bases). The ends were cut back, 0 bases at V and 5 bases at J, with 11 bases in the middle. The CDR3 has 14 residues. Germline CDR1 and CDR2: SGHNT and YYREEE (reference sequence). The DNA of the CDR3 is TGTGCCAGCAGCTTGGAGCGGAGTGCCGAGACCCAGTACTTC. Its protein is CASSLERSAETQYF.

J is TRBJ1-4 and V is TRBV18; a weak D match, TRBD1 (6 bases). The CDR3 covers 15 residues. The ends were cut back, 0 bases at V and 5 bases at J, with 10 bases in the middle. From germline, CDR1 is KGHSH and CDR2 LQKENI. The CDR3: CASSPPNRANEKLFF. The CDR3 nucleotides read TGTGCCAGCTCACCACCGAACAGGGCAAATGAAAAACTGTTTTTT. Based on the CDR3 plus reference TRBV18 and TRBJ1-4, the full variable domain is NAGVMQNPRHLVRRRGQEARLRCSPMKGHSHVYWYRQLPEEGLKFMVYLQKENIIDESGMPKERFSAEFPKEGPSILRIQQVVRGDSAAYFCASSPPNRANEKLFFGSGTQLSVL.

This clone came up once. CDR3 sequence (DNA): TGTGCCAGCAGTCCAGGGTTCCAAGAGACCCAGTACTTC. Encoded protein: CASSPGFQETQYF. V and J are TRBV28 and TRBJ2-5, with D maybe TRBD1 (5 bases). Trimming pared 5 bases from V and 1 base from J, leaving 8 bases between. Germline assignment: CDR1 MDHEN and CDR2 SYDVKM. This CDR3 has 13 amino acids.

This chain uses TRBV2 with TRBJ2-7; 7 positions match TRBD1. With V trimmed by 8 bases and J by 3 bases, 1 base remained unmatched. CDR1 SNHLY and CDR2 FYNNEI come from the germline V gene. The length of the CDR3 is 11 residues. Here the CDR3 reads CASGDSYEQYF. The CDR3 DNA reads as TGTGCCAGCGGGGACAGCTACGAGCAGTACTTC.

V usage is TRBV27 and J usage is TRBJ1-2, with unresolved D. The CDR3 is 14 residues long. Trimming cost V 7 bases and J 0 bases, with 12 bases left between them. Germline V CDR1 and CDR2: MNHEY, SMNVEV (reference sequence). Here the CDR3 DNA reads TGTGCCAGCAAGGCTGCAGAAGCTAACTATGGCTACACCTTC. Its protein product is CASKAAEANYGYTF.

The rearrangement links TRBV5-1 to TRBJ2-1; 7 bases are shared with TRBD2. Germline CDR1 SGHRS, CDR2 YFSETQ. Unmatched junction bases numbered 5, after V lost 2 bases and J lost 0 bases. This CDR3 has 16 amino acids. CDR3 in amino acids: CASSFVGGSSYNEQFF. In DNA, the CDR3 is TGCGCCAGCAGCTTCGTCGGCGGGAGCTCCTACAATGAGCAGTTCTTC.

The genes are TRBV5-4 and TRBJ2-3; TRBD2 matches 8 bases. The germline CDR1 and CDR2 sequences are SGHNT and YYREEE (reference sequence). The CDR3 totals 14 residues. Losses at the gene ends were 2 bases for V and 4 bases for J; bases not matched to a gene: 3. CDR3 loop: CASSFRGGPDTQYF. The CDR3 coding sequence is TGTGCCAGCAGCTTCCGGGGGGGCCCAGATACGCAGTATTTT.

This clone was seen more than once but under ten times. J is TRBJ2-5 and V is TRBV6-6; no clear D gene. The CDR3 is 11 residues long. The germline CDR1 and CDR2 sequences are MNHNY and SVGAGI (reference sequence). Trimming removed 7 bases at V and 9 bases at J, with 12 bases between. The CDR3 here is CASKASFSQYF. The CDR3 DNA reads as TGTGCCAGCAAGGCATCGTTTTCCCAGTACTTC.

This chain uses TRBV7-2 with TRBJ1-6; a possible D gene is TRBD1 (5 bases). Trimming took off 4 bases at V and 8 bases at J, with 18 bases between the two ends. CDR3 size: 16 residues. CDR1 and CDR2 from the germline V gene are SGHTA and FQGNSA. CDR3 sequence (DNA): TGTGCCAGCAGCTCAAGTACAGGTGGGGGTTATTCACCCCTCCACTTT. This gives the protein CASSSSTGGGYSPLHF.

The rearrangement joins TRBV7-9 to TRBJ1-2, with TRBD1 matching 8 bases. After removal of 5 bases from V and 0 bases from J, the junction contained 11 bases not matched to a gene. Per germline, CDR1 SEHNR and CDR2 FQNEAQ (reference sequence). This CDR3 has 17 amino acids. The CDR3 DNA reads TGTGCCAGCAGCCCATGGACAGGGTCAGGGACTAACTATGGCTACACCTTC. This codes for CASSPWTGSGTNYGYTF.

The chain recombines TRBV6-6 with TRBJ1-5, with D possibly being TRBD1 (6 bases). V shed 2 bases and J shed 2 bases, with 13 bases lying between them. The CDR3 extends over 16 amino acids. CDR1 and CDR2 (germline): MNHNY, SVGAGI (reference sequence). The CDR3: CASSYVGGAGNQPQHF. The DNA for the CDR3 is TGTGCCAGCAGTTACGTCGGGGGCGCGGGCAATCAGCCCCAGCATTTT.

V is TRBV5-6 and J is TRBJ1-1; TRBD1 is a possible D gene (6 bases). Trimming shortened V by 3 bases and J by 1 base, and 10 bases separated the two germline ends. Per the germline V gene, CDR1 is SGHDT and CDR2 is YYEEEE. The CDR3 has 14 residues. For the CDR3, the DNA is TGTGCCAGCAGCTGGGGGGGCCCGAACACTGAAGCTTTCTTT. Amino acids: CASSWGGPNTEAFF.